A single sample is the source of the 17 T cell receptor beta chains below, sequenced in a study of T-cell reconstitution after alpha-beta-depleted transplantation in children. Unique molecular identifiers featured in how the TCRbeta library was prepared. TCRdb processed the PCR reads anew with MiXCR; each CDR3 protein has one entry. This repertoire shows 80,000 to 95,000 distinct CDR3 sequences, 7% to 10% found once; its top ten account for 5.5% to 8.5%. Source: PBMCs from the stem cell graft donor, taken from the stem cell graft. These receptors all come from a human donor who donated a stem cell graft to a child with congenital amegakaryocytic thrombocytopenia.

This clonotype was seen many times. This sequence joins TRBV5-1 and TRBJ2-2, with 8 bases lining up with TRBD1. V gave up 0 bases and J gave up 3 bases; unmatched junction bases: 1. This CDR3 spans 15 amino acids. CDR1 and CDR2 (germline): SGHRS, YFSETQ. The CDR3 reads CASSLEDRDTGELFF. CDR3 bases: TGCGCCAGCAGCTTGGAGGACAGGGACACCGGGGAGCTGTTTTTT.

Ten or more counts support this clonotype. The chain uses TRBV7-2 and TRBJ2-5; 13 bases are a match to TRBD2. J gave up 2 bases and V 5 bases, and 5 bases lay outside the gene matches. Per germline, CDR1 SGHTA and CDR2 FQGNSA. The CDR3 contains 16 residues. CDR3 in DNA: TGTGCCAGCAGCCTATGGACTAGCGGGGGTCAAGAGACCCAGTACTTC. It yields the protein CASSLWTSGGQETQYF.

V is TRBV20-1 and J is TRBJ1-2; D remains ambiguous. This CDR3 comprises 12 residues. V lost 5 bases, J lost 6 bases, and 13 bases lay in between. Per the germline V gene, CDR1 is DFQATT and CDR2 is SNEGSKA (reference sequence). The chain's CDR3 is CSAALQPNGYTF. The CDR3 nucleotides read TGCAGTGCTGCTCTACAGCCTAATGGCTACACCTTC.

This chain links TRBV30 with TRBJ1-5; weak D call: TRBD1 (5 bases). The CDR3 is 17 residues long. Trimming removed 0 bases at V and 2 bases at J, with 17 bases between. Germline lookup yields CDR1 GTSNPN and CDR2 SVGIG (reference sequence). Here the CDR3 DNA reads TGTGCCTGGAGTGTACCACAGTGGAGGGGAGGCAATCAGCCCCAGCATTTT. It translates to CAWSVPQWRGGNQPQHF.

In its sample, this clonotype was seen many times. The rearrangement joins TRBV19 to TRBJ2-5; D is unclear. Per germline, CDR1 LNHDA and CDR2 SQIVND (reference sequence). This CDR3 spans 11 amino acids. V was cut by 1 base and J by 5 bases, with 2 bases left in between. CDR3 DNA: TGTGCCAGTAGTATAGCGGAGACCCAGTACTTC. This sequence encodes CASSIAETQYF.

As concerns this clonotype: It may be a read error: a sequence one base away is much more abundant. V and J are TRBV2 and TRBJ2-2; TRBD2 agrees at 8 bases. The CDR3 length is 17 residues. Germline values: CDR1 SNHLY, CDR2 FYNNEI. The CDR3 sequence: CTSNKQMTSANTGELFF. The CDR3 region has the DNA TGTACCAGCAATAAACAGATGACTAGCGCGAACACCGGGGAGCTGTTTTTT. Full variable domain (missing parts from reference TRBV2 and TRBJ2-2): EPEVTQTPSHQVTQMGQEVILRCVPISNHLYFYWYRQILGQKVEFLVSFYNNEISEKSEIFDDQFSVERPDGSNFTLKIRSTKLEDSAMYFCTSNKQMTSANTGELFFGEGSRLTVL.

This clonotype has ten or more counts. This chain joins TRBV20-1 and TRBJ2-3; D is tentatively TRBD1 or TRBD2 (5 bases each). Trimming left V 5 bases short and J 3 bases short, with 15 bases between. Germline CDR1 DFQATT, CDR2 SNEGSKA (reference sequence). The CDR3 is made up of 14 amino acids. In DNA, the CDR3 is TGCAGTGCTGCCCCCGGGACCAGAACAGATACGCAGTATTTT. As protein: CSAAPGTRTDTQYF.

Ten or more counts support this clonotype. The chain couples TRBV12-3 or TRBV12-4 to TRBJ1-1; D is possibly TRBD1 (6 bases). Trimming removed 5 bases from V and 4 bases from J, with 11 bases in between. This CDR3 is built from 13 residues. The CDR3 sequence is CASSLGAVTEAFF. The CDR3 DNA reads TGTGCCAGCAGTCTGGGGGCGGTCACTGAAGCTTTCTTT.

This clonotype was recorded many times. J is TRBJ2-2 and V is TRBV7-9; 9 positions agree with TRBD2. The V segment lost 11 bases and the J segment 4 bases; nucleotides outside the gene matches: 8. The CDR3 runs 14 residues. Germline loops: CDR1 SEHNR, CDR2 FQNEAQ (reference sequence). The CDR3 loop is CALRRGRVTGELFF. CDR3 DNA sequence: TGTGCCCTTCGTCGCGGGAGGGTCACCGGGGAGCTGTTTTTT.

This clonotype was counted many times. V usage is TRBV5-1 and J usage is TRBJ2-1; D tentatively reads TRBD1 or TRBD2 (5 bases each). This CDR3 is 13 amino acids long. Germline values: CDR1 SGHRS, CDR2 YFSETQ. The V and J ends lost 6 bases and 8 bases respectively, with 15 bases between them. The CDR3 sequence is CASTEGRWDEQFF. In DNA form, the CDR3 reads TGCGCCAGCACCGAGGGGAGATGGGATGAGCAGTTCTTC.

This clonotype occurred many times. The gene calls are TRBV5-1 and TRBJ2-3, with TRBD2 identical over 8 bases. The CDR3 is 15 residues long. J was trimmed by 0 bases and V by 4 bases; bases with no gene match: 4. CDR1 is SGHRS and CDR2 is YFSETQ in the germline V gene. The DNA for the CDR3 is TGCGCCAGCAGCCCACCTAGCGGGAGCACAGATACGCAGTATTTT. It yields the protein CASSPPSGSTDTQYF.

This clonotype was seen many times. The chain carries TRBV20-1 and TRBJ1-4; D unclear. The germline V gene has CDR1 DFQATT and CDR2 SNEGSKA (reference sequence). V was shortened by 3 bases and J by 3 bases, with 14 bases between the two germline ends. The CDR3 consists of 15 residues. Here the CDR3 reads CSARRPGLANEKLFF. Here the CDR3 DNA reads TGCAGTGCTAGGCGACCGGGATTAGCTAATGAAAAACTGTTTTTT.

This clonotype was counted at least ten times. The chain couples TRBV20-1 to TRBJ1-2; TRBD1 matches 8 bases. Germline lookup yields CDR1 DFQATT and CDR2 SNEGSKA (reference sequence). This CDR3 comprises 15 residues. V lost 6 bases, J lost 8 bases, and 17 bases stayed unmatched. The CDR3, as DNA: TGCAGTGCCTTAACGACAGGGGCGAATGAATGGGGCTACACCTTC. Residues: CSALTTGANEWGYTF.

This clonotype was found many times. The chain has TRBV2 and TRBJ2-5; TRBD2 matches 7 bases. There are 15 residues in the CDR3. Germline V lookup: CDR1 SNHLY, CDR2 FYNNEI. J lost 5 bases, V lost 10 bases, and 16 bases had no gene match. DNA for the CDR3: TGTGCCACCTCTACTCAAGCGGGGATCTGGGAGACCCAGTACTTC. Amino acids: CATSTQAGIWETQYF.

The rearrangement uses TRBV10-3 and TRBJ2-1; 8 nucleotides line up with TRBD2. Germline V gene lookup returns CDR1 ENHRY and CDR2 SYGVKD. V lost 8 bases, J lost 6 bases, and 21 bases stayed unmatched. The CDR3 extends over 18 amino acids. The CDR3 spells CAICPRTDGTRSPNEQFF. Written as DNA, the CDR3 is TGTGCCATCTGCCCAAGGACTGACGGGACTAGAAGCCCCAATGAGCAGTTCTTC.

At least ten counts were recorded for this clonotype. This sequence joins TRBV12-3 or TRBV12-4 and TRBJ1-1; maybe TRBD1 (5 bases). The CDR3 totals 15 residues. Trimming pared 4 bases from V and 1 base from J, leaving 13 bases between. The CDR3 bases are TGTGCCAGCAGTTCATACGACAGAAGGAACACTGAAGCTTTCTTT. Translating gives CASSSYDRRNTEAFF.

Ten or more counts support this clonotype. The gene calls are TRBV12-3 or TRBV12-4 and TRBJ2-1; D gene unclear. CDR3 length: 17 residues. Trimming took 3 bases from V and 6 from J, leaving 21 bases between them. The CDR3 loop reads CASSFVAFRRSSNEQFF. The CDR3 bases are TGTGCCAGCAGTTTTGTCGCCTTTCGACGAAGTTCCAATGAGCAGTTCTTC.